The 24 T cell receptor beta chains reported below all come from one sample, sequenced in a study of OX40 agonist ivuxolimab in advanced cancers. Only in-frame clones appear in the TCRdb table, and some are missing; sequencing was by immunoSEQ multiplex PCR. The sample includes tens of thousands of clones, approximately 90% of them seen just once. The material sequenced was CD4+ or CD8+ T cells sorted from blood, taken in a trial of the OX40 agonist ivuxolimab. These receptors all stem from an adult with an advanced solid tumor such as melanoma, head and neck, liver or kidney cancer.

This chain connects TRBV29-1 to TRBJ1-5; D is possibly TRBD1 (5 bases). The V gene's germline CDR1 is SQVTM and CDR2 ANQGSEA. V lost 5 bases, J lost 3 bases, and 14 bases lay in between. The CDR3 length is 14 residues. The CDR3 region has the DNA TGCAGCGTTCTCACCGGGACCGTCAATCAGCCCCAGCATTTT. It encodes CSVLTGTVNQPQHF.

The chain combines TRBV27 with TRBJ2-5; the D gene is possibly TRBD1 (6 bases). V lost 8 bases, J lost 7 bases, and 23 bases lay in between. The CDR3 runs 15 residues. The V gene's germline CDR1 is MNHEY and CDR2 SMNVEV (reference sequence). CDR3 protein: CASGTKDSPLRTQYF. The CDR3 coding sequence is TGTGCCAGCGGTACCAAGGACAGCCCCCTAAGGACCCAGTACTTC.

This rearrangement joins TRBV19 to TRBJ2-2; D perhaps matches TRBD2 (6 bases). There are 12 residues in the CDR3. The V gene lost 5 bases and the J gene lost 13 bases, with 14 bases spanning the gap. CDR1 is LNHDA and CDR2 is SQIVND in the germline V gene (reference sequence). CDR3 nucleotides: TGTGCCAGTAGTCCGGAGGGCGCGGGGCTGTTTTTT. Protein: CASSPEGAGLFF.

This clone was recorded once. The V and J genes are TRBV28 and TRBJ2-1, with D perhaps matching TRBD2 (6 bases). V was clipped by 2 bases and J by 2 bases, with 10 bases between them. CDR3 length equals 15 residues. Germline V gene data show CDR1 as MDHEN and CDR2 as SYDVKM. The CDR3 bases are TGTGCCAGCAGTTTACGGCGGGACGCCTACAATGAGCAGTTCTTC. The encoded protein is CASSLRRDAYNEQFF.

This chain joins TRBV5-6 and TRBJ2-3; 15 positions agree with TRBD2. From germline, CDR1 is SGHDT and CDR2 YYEEEE. Trimming cost V 6 bases and J 5 bases; bases outside gene matches: 10. The CDR3 totals 17 residues. CDR3 sequence reads: CASTWGPGLAGGDTQYF. CDR3 in DNA: TGTGCCAGCACCTGGGGGCCGGGACTAGCGGGAGGAGATACGCAGTATTTT.

This clone was detected only once. The CDR3 is CASSLSWENTEAFF. Here the CDR3 DNA reads TGTGCCAGCAGTTTATCCTGGGAGAACACTGAAGCTTTCTTT. The chain has TRBV27 and TRBJ1-1, with D uncertain. Trimming pared 0 bases from V and 1 base from J, leaving 6 bases between. The germline V gene encodes CDR1 MNHEY and CDR2 SMNVEV (reference sequence). CDR3 length: 14 residues.

The V gene is TRBV5-1, the J gene TRBJ2-7; D is undetermined. The CDR3 covers 14 residues. V shed 0 bases and J shed 0 bases, with 7 bases lying between them. CDR1 and CDR2 (germline): SGHRS, YFSETQ. The CDR3 coding sequence is TGCGCCAGCAGCTTGGGGACCTACTCCTACGAGCAGTACTTC. It specifies CASSLGTYSYEQYF. Filled out from reference TRBV5-1 and TRBJ2-7, the complete variable domain reads KAGVTQTPRYLIKTRGQQVTLSCSPISGHRSVSWYQQTPGQGLQFLFEYFSETQRNKGNFPGRFSGRQFSNSRSEMNVSTLELGDSALYLCASSLGTYSYEQYFGPGTRLTVT.

The rearrangement uses TRBV6-5 and TRBJ1-2; TRBD1 might be the D (5 bases). CDR1 is MNHEY and CDR2 is SVGAGI in the germline V gene. Between the trimmed V and J ends, which lost 4 bases and 1 base, there was a span of 16 bases. This CDR3 has 16 residues. DNA for the CDR3: TGTGCCAGCAGTTCCCTCCGGGACGGCCTTAACTATGGCTACACCTTC. Protein sequence: CASSSLRDGLNYGYTF.

This rearrangement joins TRBV11-2 to TRBJ2-1; tentatively, D is TRBD1 or TRBD2 (6 bases each). V lost 0 bases, J lost 1 base, and 16 bases lay in between. Germline CDR1 is SGHAT and CDR2 is FQNNGV. This CDR3 is built from 18 residues. Here the CDR3 reads CASSLDLRGRPSYNEQFF. For the CDR3, the DNA is TGTGCCAGCAGCTTAGATCTCCGGGGGCGCCCTTCCTACAATGAGCAGTTCTTC.

V usage is TRBV11-2 and J usage is TRBJ2-5; tentative D call: TRBD2 (7 bases). This CDR3 contains 15 residues. CDR1 SGHAT and CDR2 FQNNGV come from the germline V gene. The V end was cut by 1 base, the J end by 5 bases, with 14 bases between. CDR3 protein: CASSLVGGAYETQYF. The CDR3 DNA is TGTGCCAGCAGCTTAGTTGGGGGGGCGTATGAGACCCAGTACTTC. The variable domain in full, completed from reference TRBV11-2 and TRBJ2-5, reads EAGVAQSPRYKIIEKRQSVAFWCNPISGHATLYWYQQILGQGPKLLIQFQNNGVVDDSQLPKDRFSAERLKGVDSTLKIQPAKLEDSAVYLCASSLVGGAYETQYFGPGTRLLVL.

The chain has TRBV10-1 and TRBJ2-5, with a weak D call TRBD2 (5 bases). Germline-derived CDR1 and CDR2 are WNHNN and SYGVQD (reference sequence). V lost 0 bases to trimming and J lost 4 bases, with 12 bases between them. This CDR3 is 15 amino acids long. The chain's CDR3 is CASSESPGMGETQYF. CDR3 DNA: TGCGCCAGCAGTGAGTCCCCGGGGATGGGAGAGACCCAGTACTTC.

This rearrangement joins TRBV29-1 to TRBJ2-2; D is unclear. V was shortened by 4 bases and J by 4 bases, with 10 bases between the two germline ends. The CDR3 is 13 amino acids. CDR1 is SQVTM, CDR2 ANQGSEA, per germline. The CDR3 region has the DNA TGCAGCGTTGTATGGCAGTTCACCGGGGAGCTGTTTTTT. It codes for CSVVWQFTGELFF.

V usage is TRBV7-9 and J usage is TRBJ2-7; weak D call: TRBD2 (5 bases). Germline V gene data show CDR1 as SEHNR and CDR2 as FQNEAQ (reference sequence). Trimming left V 5 bases short and J 5 bases short, with 19 bases between. This CDR3 is 15 amino acids long. DNA of the CDR3: TGTGCCAGCAGCCCCTCGAGGGCTCAATCGGACGAGCAGTACTTC. Protein: CASSPSRAQSDEQYF.

This clone was picked up one time. The CDR3 bases are TGTGCCAGTAGTCCGACTAGCGGGAGCGCAGATACGCAGTATTTT. Encoded protein: CASSPTSGSADTQYF. The V and J genes are TRBV19 and TRBJ2-3; 12 bases agree with TRBD2. The CDR3 length is 15 residues. CDR1 is LNHDA, CDR2 SQIVND, per germline (reference sequence). Trimming removed 5 bases from V and 4 bases from J; junction bases left unmatched: 4.

The chain employs TRBV6-1 and TRBJ2-3, with 10 bases aligning to TRBD2. CDR1 and CDR2 from the germline V gene are MNHNS and SASEGT. CDR3 length: 14 amino acids. With 5 bases clipped from V and 12 bases from J, the junction kept 11 bases outside the gene matches. The CDR3 DNA reads TGTGCCAGCAGTCCATCCCCTAGCGGGAGTATACAGTATTTT. Its protein product is CASSPSPSGSIQYF.

This chain links TRBV2 with TRBJ1-5, with TRBD1 identical over 7 bases. Germline V gives CDR1 SNHLY, CDR2 FYNNEI. The CDR3 totals 13 residues. V lost 10 bases, J lost 6 bases, and 9 bases stayed unmatched. The CDR3 DNA sequence: TGTGCCACGGGTGGACAGGCCGGTCAGCCCCAGCATTTT. Protein: CATGGQAGQPQHF.

By sample share, this clone is medium-sized. V and J are TRBV7-9 and TRBJ1-1; D is perhaps TRBD1 (5 bases). Germline V gene lookup returns CDR1 SEHNR and CDR2 FQNEAQ (reference sequence). The CDR3 spans 17 residues. V lost 5 bases to trimming and J lost 6 bases, with 25 bases between them. CDR3 nucleotides: TGTGCCAGCAGCCCCAAAACGGGGGTGGGACCTGTGGCTGAAGCTTTCTTT. It encodes CASSPKTGVGPVAEAFF.

The CDR3 DNA sequence: TGTGCCAGCAGCCCCGGACTAGAGGGCAATGAGCAGTTCTTC. This codes for CASSPGLEGNEQFF. The V gene is TRBV7-3, the J gene TRBJ2-1, with 7 bases lining up with TRBD2. Trimming cost V 5 bases and J 6 bases; bases outside gene matches: 7. The CDR3 runs to 14 residues. The germline V gene has CDR1 SGHTA and CDR2 FQGTGA.

The V gene is TRBV28, the J gene TRBJ1-5; D ambiguous. Per the germline V gene, CDR1 is MDHEN and CDR2 is SYDVKM. The CDR3 contains 9 residues. DNA for the CDR3: TGTGCATCGGGTCAGCCCCAGCATTTT. Amino acids: CASGQPQHF.

The CDR3: CASSLPSGSGDEQFF. DNA of the CDR3: TGCGCCAGCAGCTTGCCTAGCGGGAGTGGAGATGAGCAGTTCTTC. The gene calls are TRBV5-1 and TRBJ2-1; 10 nucleotides align to TRBD2. CDR3 size: 15 residues. After removal of 1 base from V and 8 bases from J, the junction contained 6 bases not matched to a gene. Germline V CDR1 and CDR2: SGHRS, YFSETQ.

The chain joins TRBV19 to TRBJ2-1; TRBD2 matches at 11 bases. CDR3 size: 14 residues. V was pared by 2 bases and J by 9 bases, with 3 bases of the junction left unmatched. CDR1 is LNHDA, CDR2 SQIVND, per germline (reference sequence). CDR3 region: CASSITSGGLEQFF. The CDR3, as DNA: TGTGCCAGTAGTATAACTAGCGGGGGCCTTGAGCAGTTCTTC.

V is TRBV11-2 and J is TRBJ2-1, with a weak D call TRBD2 (7 bases). With 8 bases removed from V and 7 bases from J, the gap between germline ends came to 18 bases. This CDR3 is built from 14 residues. Germline V CDR1 and CDR2: SGHAT, FQNNGV. CDR3: CASDSRGALNEQFF. The CDR3 DNA follows: TGTGCCAGCGATTCCCGGGGGGCCCTTAATGAGCAGTTCTTC. The variable domain in full, with the rest retrieved from reference TRBV11-2 and TRBJ2-1, is EAGVAQSPRYKIIEKRQSVAFWCNPISGHATLYWYQQILGQGPKLLIQFQNNGVVDDSQLPKDRFSAERLKGVDSTLKIQPAKLEDSAVYLCASDSRGALNEQFFGPGTRLTVL.

The CDR3 sequence is CATSRGRLGGTDTQYF. The CDR3 nucleotides are TGTGCCACCAGCAGAGGTCGGCTTGGGGGCACAGATACGCAGTATTTT. The rearrangement joins TRBV15 to TRBJ2-3, with no clear D. The ends were cut back, 1 base at V and 1 base at J, with 12 bases in the middle. The CDR3 has 16 amino acids. Germline CDR1 is LNHNV and CDR2 is YYDKDF (reference sequence).

This rearrangement joins TRBV28 to TRBJ1-4; 9 bases map to TRBD1. Trimming took 10 bases from V and 6 from J; bases not matched to a gene: 9. The CDR3 is made up of 14 amino acids. Germline assignment: CDR1 MDHEN and CDR2 SYDVKM. DNA for the CDR3: TGTGCCACCCGAATGACAGGGGGGGATGAAAAACTGTTTTTT. Translating gives CATRMTGGDEKLFF.